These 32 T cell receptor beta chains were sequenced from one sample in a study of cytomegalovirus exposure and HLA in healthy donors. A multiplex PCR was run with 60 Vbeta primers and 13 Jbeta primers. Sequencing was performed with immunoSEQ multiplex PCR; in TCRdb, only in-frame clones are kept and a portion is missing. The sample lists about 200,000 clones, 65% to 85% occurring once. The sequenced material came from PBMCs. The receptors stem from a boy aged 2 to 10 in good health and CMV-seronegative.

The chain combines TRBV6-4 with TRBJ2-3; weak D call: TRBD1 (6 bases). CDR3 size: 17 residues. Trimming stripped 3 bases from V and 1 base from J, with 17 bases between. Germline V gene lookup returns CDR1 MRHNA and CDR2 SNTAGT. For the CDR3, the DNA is TGTGCCAGCAGTGAAAAATCCAGGGGTCTCGGCACAGATACGCAGTATTTT. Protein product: CASSEKSRGLGTDTQYF.

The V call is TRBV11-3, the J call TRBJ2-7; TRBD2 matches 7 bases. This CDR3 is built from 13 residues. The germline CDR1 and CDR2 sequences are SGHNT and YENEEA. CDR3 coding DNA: TGTGACGAGGGGCTAGCGGCACACTACGAGCAGTACTTC. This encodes CDEGLAAHYEQYF.

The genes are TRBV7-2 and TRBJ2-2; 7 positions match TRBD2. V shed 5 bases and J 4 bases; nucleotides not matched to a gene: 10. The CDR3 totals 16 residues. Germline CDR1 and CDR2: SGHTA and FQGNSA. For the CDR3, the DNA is TGTGCCAGCAGCATTAACGGGGGGAGGAGCACCGGGGAGCTGTTTTTT. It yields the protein CASSINGGRSTGELFF.

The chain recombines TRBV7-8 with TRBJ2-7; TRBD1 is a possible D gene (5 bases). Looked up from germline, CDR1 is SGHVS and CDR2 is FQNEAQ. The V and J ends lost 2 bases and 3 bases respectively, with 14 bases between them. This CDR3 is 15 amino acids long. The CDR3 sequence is CASSLMGQGGYEQYF. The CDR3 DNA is TGTGCCAGCAGCTTAATGGGGCAGGGCGGCTACGAGCAGTACTTC.

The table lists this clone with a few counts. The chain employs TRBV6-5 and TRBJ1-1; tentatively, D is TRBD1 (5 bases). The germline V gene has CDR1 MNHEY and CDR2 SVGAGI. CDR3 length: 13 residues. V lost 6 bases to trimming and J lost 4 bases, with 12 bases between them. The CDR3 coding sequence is TGTGCCAGCAGCAACAGGTTGGGCACTGAAGCTTTCTTT. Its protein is CASSNRLGTEAFF.

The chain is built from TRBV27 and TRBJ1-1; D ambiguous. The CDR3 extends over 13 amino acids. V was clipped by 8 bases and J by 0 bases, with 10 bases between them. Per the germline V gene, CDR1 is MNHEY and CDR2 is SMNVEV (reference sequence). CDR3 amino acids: CASAGLMNTEAFF. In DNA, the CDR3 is TGTGCCAGCGCCGGTTTAATGAACACTGAAGCTTTCTTT.

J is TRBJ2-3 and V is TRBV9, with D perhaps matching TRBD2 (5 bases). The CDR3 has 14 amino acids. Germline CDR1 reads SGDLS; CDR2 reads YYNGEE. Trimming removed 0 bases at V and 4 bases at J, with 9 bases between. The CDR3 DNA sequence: TGTGCCAGCAGCGTAGGAGCGGACCCAGATACGCAGTATTTT. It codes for CASSVGADPDTQYF.

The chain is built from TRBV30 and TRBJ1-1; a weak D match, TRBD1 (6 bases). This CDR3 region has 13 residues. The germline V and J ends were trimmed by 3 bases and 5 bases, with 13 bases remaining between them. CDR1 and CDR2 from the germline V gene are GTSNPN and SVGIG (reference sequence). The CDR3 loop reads CAWRGGARTEAFF. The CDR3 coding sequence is TGTGCCTGGAGAGGGGGGGCAAGAACTGAAGCTTTCTTT.

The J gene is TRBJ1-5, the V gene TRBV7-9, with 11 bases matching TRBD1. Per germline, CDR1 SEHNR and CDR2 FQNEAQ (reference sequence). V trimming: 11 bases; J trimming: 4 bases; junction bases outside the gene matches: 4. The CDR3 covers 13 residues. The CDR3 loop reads CAGGTGGNQPQHF. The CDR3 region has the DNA TGTGCCGGGGGGACAGGGGGTAATCAGCCCCAGCATTTT.

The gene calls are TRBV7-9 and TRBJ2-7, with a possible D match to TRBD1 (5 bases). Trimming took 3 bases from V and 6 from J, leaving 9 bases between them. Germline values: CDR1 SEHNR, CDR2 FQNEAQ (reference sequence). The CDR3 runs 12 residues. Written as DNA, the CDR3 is TGTGCCAGCAGCTTGGGGCATATCGAGCAGTACTTC. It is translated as CASSLGHIEQYF.

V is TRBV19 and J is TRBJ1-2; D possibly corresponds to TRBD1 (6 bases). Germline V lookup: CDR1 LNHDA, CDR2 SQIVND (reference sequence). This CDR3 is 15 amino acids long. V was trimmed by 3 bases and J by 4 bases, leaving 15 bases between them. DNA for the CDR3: TGTGCCAGTAGTATTTCTACAGGACAGTCCTATGGCTACACCTTC. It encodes CASSISTGQSYGYTF.

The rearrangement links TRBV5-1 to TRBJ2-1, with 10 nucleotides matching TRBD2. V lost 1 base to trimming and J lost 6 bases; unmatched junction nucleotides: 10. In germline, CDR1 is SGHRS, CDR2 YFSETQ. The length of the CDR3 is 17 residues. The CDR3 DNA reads TGCGCCAGCAGCTTGATAGTAGCGGGGGGAACACTCAATGAGCAGTTCTTC. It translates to CASSLIVAGGTLNEQFF.

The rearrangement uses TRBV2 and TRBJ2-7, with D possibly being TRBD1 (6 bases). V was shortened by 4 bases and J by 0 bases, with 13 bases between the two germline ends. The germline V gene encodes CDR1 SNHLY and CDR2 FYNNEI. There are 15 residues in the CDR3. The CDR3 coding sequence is TGTGCCAGCAGTGGGGTAGGACAGCGCTCCTACGAGCAGTACTTC. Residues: CASSGVGQRSYEQYF.

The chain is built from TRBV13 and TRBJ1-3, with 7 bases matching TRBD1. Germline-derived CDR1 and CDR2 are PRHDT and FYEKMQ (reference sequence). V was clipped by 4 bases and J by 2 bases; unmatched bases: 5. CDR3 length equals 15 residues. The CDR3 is CASSSWGQTGNTIYF. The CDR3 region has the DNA TGTGCCAGCAGCTCATGGGGACAGACTGGAAACACCATATATTTT.

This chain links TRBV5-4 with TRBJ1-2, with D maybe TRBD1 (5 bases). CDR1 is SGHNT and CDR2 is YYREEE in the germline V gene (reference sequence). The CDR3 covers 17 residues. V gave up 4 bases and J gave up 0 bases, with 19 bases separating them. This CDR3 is CASSQGGGLGTNYGYTF. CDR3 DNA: TGTGCCAGCAGCCAGGGAGGCGGGCTGGGAACTAACTATGGCTACACCTTC.

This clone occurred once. The CDR3: CSVRTGRDAGANVLTF. As DNA, the CDR3 is TGCAGCGTCCGCACGGGGAGGGACGCTGGGGCCAACGTCCTGACTTTC. The chain recombines TRBV29-1 with TRBJ2-6; TRBD2 matches 7 bases. This CDR3 is 16 amino acids long. Germline-derived CDR1 and CDR2 are SQVTM and ANQGSEA. The V segment lost 6 bases and the J segment 2 bases; nucleotides outside the gene matches: 10.

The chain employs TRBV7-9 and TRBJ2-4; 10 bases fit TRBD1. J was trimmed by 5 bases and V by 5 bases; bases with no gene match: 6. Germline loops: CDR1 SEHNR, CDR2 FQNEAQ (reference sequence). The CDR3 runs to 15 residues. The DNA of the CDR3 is TGTGCCAGCAGCACTAAGGACAGGGGGGAAAACATTCAGTACTTC. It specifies CASSTKDRGENIQYF.

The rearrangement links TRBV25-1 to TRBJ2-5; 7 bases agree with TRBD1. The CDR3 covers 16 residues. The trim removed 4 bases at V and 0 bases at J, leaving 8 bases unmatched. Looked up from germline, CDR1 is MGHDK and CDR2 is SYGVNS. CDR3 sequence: CASSGAGRGYQETQYF. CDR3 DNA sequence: TGTGCCAGCAGTGGGGCCGGCAGGGGGTACCAAGAGACCCAGTACTTC.

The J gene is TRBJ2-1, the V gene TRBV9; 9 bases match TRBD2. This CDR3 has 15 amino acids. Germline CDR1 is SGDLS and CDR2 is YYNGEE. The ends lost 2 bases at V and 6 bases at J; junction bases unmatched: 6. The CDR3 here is CASSVVSGSGNEQFF. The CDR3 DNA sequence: TGTGCCAGCAGCGTGGTTAGCGGGAGTGGCAATGAGCAGTTCTTC.

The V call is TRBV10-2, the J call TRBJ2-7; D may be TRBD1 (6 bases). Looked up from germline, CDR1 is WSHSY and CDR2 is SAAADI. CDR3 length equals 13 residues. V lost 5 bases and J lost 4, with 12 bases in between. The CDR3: CASSPGTTYEQYF. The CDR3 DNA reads TGCGCCAGCAGTCCCGGGACAACTTACGAGCAGTACTTC.

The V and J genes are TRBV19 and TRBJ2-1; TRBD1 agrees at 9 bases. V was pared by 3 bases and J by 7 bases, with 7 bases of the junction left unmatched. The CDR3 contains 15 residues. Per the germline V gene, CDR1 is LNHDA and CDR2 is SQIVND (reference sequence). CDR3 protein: CASSISGTGHNEQFF. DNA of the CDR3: TGTGCCAGTAGTATTTCCGGGACAGGGCATAATGAGCAGTTCTTC.

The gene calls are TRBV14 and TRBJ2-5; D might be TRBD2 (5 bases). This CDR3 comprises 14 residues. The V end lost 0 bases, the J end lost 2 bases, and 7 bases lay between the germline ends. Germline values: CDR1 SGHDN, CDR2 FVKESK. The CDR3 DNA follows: TGTGCCAGCAGCCAAGAAGCGGATCAAGAGACCCAGTACTTC. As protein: CASSQEADQETQYF.

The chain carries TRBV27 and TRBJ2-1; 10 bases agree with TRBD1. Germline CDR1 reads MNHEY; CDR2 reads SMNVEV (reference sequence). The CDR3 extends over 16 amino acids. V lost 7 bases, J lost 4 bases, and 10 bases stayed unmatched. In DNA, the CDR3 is TGTGCCAGCACCCCGATCGGGACAGGGGATTACAATGAGCAGTTCTTC. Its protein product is CASTPIGTGDYNEQFF.

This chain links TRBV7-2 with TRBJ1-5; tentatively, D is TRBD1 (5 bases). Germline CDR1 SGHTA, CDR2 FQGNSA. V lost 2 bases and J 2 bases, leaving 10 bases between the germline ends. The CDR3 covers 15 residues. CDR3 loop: CASSLSGVRNQPQHF. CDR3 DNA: TGTGCCAGCAGCTTATCGGGGGTGCGCAATCAGCCCCAGCATTTT.

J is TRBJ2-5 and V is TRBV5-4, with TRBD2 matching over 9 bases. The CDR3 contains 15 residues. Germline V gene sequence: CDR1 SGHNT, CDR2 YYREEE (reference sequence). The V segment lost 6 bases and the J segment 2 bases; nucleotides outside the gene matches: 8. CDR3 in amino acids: CASNRASGEQETQYF. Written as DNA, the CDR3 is TGTGCCAGCAACCGGGCTAGCGGGGAACAAGAGACCCAGTACTTC.

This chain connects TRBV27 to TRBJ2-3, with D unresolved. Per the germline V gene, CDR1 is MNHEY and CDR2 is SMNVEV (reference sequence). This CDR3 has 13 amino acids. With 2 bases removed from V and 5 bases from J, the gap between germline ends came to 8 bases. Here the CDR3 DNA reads TGTGCCAGCAGTTTAGGCCACCTAGATACGCAGTATTTT. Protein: CASSLGHLDTQYF.

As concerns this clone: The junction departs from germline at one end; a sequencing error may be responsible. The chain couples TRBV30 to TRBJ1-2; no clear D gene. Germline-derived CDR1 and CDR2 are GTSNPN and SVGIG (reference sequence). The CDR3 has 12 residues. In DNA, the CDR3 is TGTGCCTGGAGTGTACACGCGGGTACCCGATCTTTC. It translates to CAWSVHAGTRSF.

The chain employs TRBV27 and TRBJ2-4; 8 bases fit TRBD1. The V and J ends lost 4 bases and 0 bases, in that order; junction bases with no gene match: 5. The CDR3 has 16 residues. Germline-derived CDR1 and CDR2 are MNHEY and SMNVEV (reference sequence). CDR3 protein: CASSSRDRLAKNIQYF. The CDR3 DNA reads TGTGCCAGCAGTTCCCGGGACAGGCTAGCCAAAAACATTCAGTACTTC.

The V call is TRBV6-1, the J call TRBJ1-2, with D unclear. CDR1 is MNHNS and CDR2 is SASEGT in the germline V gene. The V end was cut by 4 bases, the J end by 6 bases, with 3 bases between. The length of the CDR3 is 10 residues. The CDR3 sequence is CASSVDGYTF. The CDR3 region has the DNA TGTGCCAGCAGTGTAGATGGCTACACCTTC.

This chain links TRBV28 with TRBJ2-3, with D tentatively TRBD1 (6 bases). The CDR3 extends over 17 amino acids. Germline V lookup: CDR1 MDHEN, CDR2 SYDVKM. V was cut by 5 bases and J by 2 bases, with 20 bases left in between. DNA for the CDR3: TGTGCCAGCAGTATCAACCCGACAGGCGTCTTCACAGATACGCAGTATTTT. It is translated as CASSINPTGVFTDTQYF. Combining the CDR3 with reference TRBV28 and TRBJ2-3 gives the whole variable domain DVKVTQSSRYLVKRTGEKVFLECVQDMDHENMFWYRQDPGLGLRLIYFSYDVKMKEKGDIPEGYSVSREKKERFSLILESASTNQTSMYLCASSINPTGVFTDTQYFGPGTRLTVL.

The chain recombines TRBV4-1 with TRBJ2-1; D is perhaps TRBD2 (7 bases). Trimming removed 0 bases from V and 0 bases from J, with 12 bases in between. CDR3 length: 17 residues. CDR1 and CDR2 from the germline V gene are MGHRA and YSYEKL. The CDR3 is CASSQDQAGASYNEQFF. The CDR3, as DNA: TGCGCCAGCAGCCAAGATCAGGCGGGGGCCTCCTACAATGAGCAGTTCTTC.

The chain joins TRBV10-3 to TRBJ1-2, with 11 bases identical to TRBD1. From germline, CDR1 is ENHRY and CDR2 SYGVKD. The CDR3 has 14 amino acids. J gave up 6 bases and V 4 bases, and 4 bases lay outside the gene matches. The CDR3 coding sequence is TGTGCCATCAGTGCCGGACAGGGGGCTGATGGCTACACCTTC. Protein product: CAISAGQGADGYTF.